This TCR beta chain comes out of a study of Graves' ophthalmopathy and Graves' hyperthyroidism (dated by TCRdb to the late 2010s). Notes on the research overall: Peripheral blood was collected at initial diagnosis, before any treatment. In total, 120 to 150 blood samples were TCR-sequenced: fewer than 50 ophthalmopathy, some 75 hyperthyroidism and roughly 17 hyperthyroidism-to-ophthalmopathy patients. In roughly six hyperthyroidism patients, the T-cell repertoire of thyroid tissue was compared with the T-cell repertoire of blood. The independent validation cohort included roughly 19 hyperthyroidism patients plus 17 patients who later progressed from hyperthyroidism to ophthalmopathy. The study used TCR beta repertoire signatures to distinguish Graves' ophthalmopathy from Graves' hyperthyroidism and to predict progression to ophthalmopathy. Following sample collection, hyperthyroidism patients were given methimazole at a starting dose of 30 mg daily, and ophthalmopathy patients were given high-dose intravenous methylprednisolone. To explore V-J signatures that separate ophthalmopathy from hyperthyroidism, a discovery set of about a hundred patients was enrolled, consisting of about 41 with ophthalmopathy and around 60 with stable hyperthyroidism. Points the paper makes about the study in general: In validation, the model predicted ophthalmopathy progression with about 70% sensitivity and approximately 72% specificity; roughly eleven predicted patients were CT-confirmed with GO in a median of around 6 months. Ophthalmopathy was separated from stable hyperthyroidism by the 13-signature model with just under 90% sensitivity and 81% to 84% specificity in cross-validation and with 80%/75% in the test set. Sample size was not statistically predetermined, and group allocation was not concealed from the investigators. Among expanded thyroid clonotypes with frequency above 0.001, most also showed up in blood, which suggests that blood repertoires may reflect the thyroid immune response.

The ophthalmopathy patients had moderately to severely active disease, with a Clinical Activity Score of 3 or higher, a NOSPECS grade of 4 or higher, and a disease duration of less than 3 months. Patients with other autoimmune diseases, uncontrolled infections, pregnancy or lactation were excluded. Clinical symptoms, serum thyroxine, TRAb, thyroid ultrasound and orbital computed tomography were used for diagnosis. Using Ficoll-Paque density gradient centrifugation, PBMCs were isolated from 10 ml of fresh peripheral blood. Total RNA was extracted using Trizol reagent, and RNA quality was checked on an Agilent 2100 Bioanalyzer. This clonotype was seen a few times. The target of this receptor is not known. Base qualities are not at hand, and no much larger clone is one base apart. Its CDR3 holds 13 amino acids, cysteine through phenylalanine. The retained sequence is limited to the CDR3, 39 bases, with the frame set at the first base. The germline V gene (reference sequence) yields DFQATT for CDR1 and SNEGSKA for CDR2. The germline ends are 17 bases apart after V is trimmed by 3 bases and J by 9 bases.

For repertoire sequencing, the TCR beta CDR3 regions were amplified from RNA transcripts. The first round was an RT-PCR using HTBI primers with the Qiagen OneStep RT-PCR kit, and this first round was followed by a second-round multiplex PCR, then size selection and purification. The libraries underwent paired-end sequencing with 100 bp reads on an Illumina HiSeq2000. Concerning the study's data processing: SOAPnuke was used to process the reads, throwing out any read that had adapters, had uncalled bases, had a mean Phred below 15, or lacked an exact constant-primer or identifier match. High-quality paired reads were merged with COPE v1.2.5. Unique nucleotide sequences were defined as clonotypes and aligned to IMGT TRB V, D and J references using MiTCR v1.1. Only V-J combinations with frequency above 0.0001 were analysed, covering around 99% of repertoires. For each V-J combination, a TCR clonal expansion and chaos score was defined as the ratio of F50 clonal expansion to chaos observed in the TCRdist matrix. Welch's t-statistics and random forest were used to reduce features to some 13 V-J combinations, which were fed into a naive Bayes classifier. The Morisita-Horn index was used to measure how similar the thyroid and blood repertoires were. TCRdb reprocessed the public reads (quality trimming at Q25 with fastp, clone calling with MiXCR) and kept in-frame beta chains. Entries that share a CDR3 protein sequence are merged under the most common genes and DNA. What appears here as the V and J calls and clone size reflects TCRdb's work, not the paper's. Within this sample are 200,000 to 300,000 distinct CDR3 sequences, with 45% to 55% of them counted one time only. The ten largest clones represent about 45% of the sample.

Sequenced sample: peripheral blood. The sequence was collected from an adult man with Graves' ophthalmopathy. The rearranged segments are TRBV20-1 and TRBJ2-5; the D gene cannot be named for sure. The sequenced DNA is TGCAGTGCTAGGAACGACGACATTAGAGCCCAGTACTTC. Its protein product is CSARNDDIRAQYF.